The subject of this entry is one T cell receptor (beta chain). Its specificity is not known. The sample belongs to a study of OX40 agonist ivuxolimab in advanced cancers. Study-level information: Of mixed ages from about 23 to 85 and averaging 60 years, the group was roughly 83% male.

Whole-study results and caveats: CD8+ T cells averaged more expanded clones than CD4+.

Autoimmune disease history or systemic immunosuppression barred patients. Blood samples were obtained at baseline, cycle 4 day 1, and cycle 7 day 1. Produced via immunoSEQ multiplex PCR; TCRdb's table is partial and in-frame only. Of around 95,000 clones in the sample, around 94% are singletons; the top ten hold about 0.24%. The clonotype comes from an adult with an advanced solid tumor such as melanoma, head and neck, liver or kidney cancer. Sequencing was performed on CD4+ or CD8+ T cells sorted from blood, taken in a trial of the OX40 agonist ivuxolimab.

CDR3 loop: CASSETTSTDTQYF. CDR3 sequence (DNA): TGTGCCAGCAGCGAGACGACTAGCACAGATACGCAGTATTTT. J is TRBJ2-3 and V is TRBV9; D not resolved. Trimming removed 3 bases at V and 0 bases at J, with 8 bases between. The CDR3 covers 14 residues. Germline V CDR1 and CDR2: SGDLS, YYNGEE.